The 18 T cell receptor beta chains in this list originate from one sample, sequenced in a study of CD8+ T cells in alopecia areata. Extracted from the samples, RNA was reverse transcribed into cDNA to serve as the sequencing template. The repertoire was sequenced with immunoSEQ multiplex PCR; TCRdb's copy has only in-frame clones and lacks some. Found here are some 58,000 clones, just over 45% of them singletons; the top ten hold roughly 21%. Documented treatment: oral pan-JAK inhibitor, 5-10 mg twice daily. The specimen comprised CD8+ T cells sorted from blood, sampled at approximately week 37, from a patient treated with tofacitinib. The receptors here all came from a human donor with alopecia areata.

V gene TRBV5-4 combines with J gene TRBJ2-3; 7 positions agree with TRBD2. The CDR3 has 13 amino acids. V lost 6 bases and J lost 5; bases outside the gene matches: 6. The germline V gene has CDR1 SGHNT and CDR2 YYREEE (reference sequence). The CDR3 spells CASTTSGEDTQYF. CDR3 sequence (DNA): TGTGCCAGCACCACCAGCGGGGAAGATACGCAGTATTTT.

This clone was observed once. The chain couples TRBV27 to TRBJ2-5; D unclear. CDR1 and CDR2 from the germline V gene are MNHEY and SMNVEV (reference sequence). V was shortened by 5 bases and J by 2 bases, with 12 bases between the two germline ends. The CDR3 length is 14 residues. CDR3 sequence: CASSRLKSQETQYF. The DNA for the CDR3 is TGTGCCAGCAGTCGTCTGAAGAGTCAAGAGACCCAGTACTTC.

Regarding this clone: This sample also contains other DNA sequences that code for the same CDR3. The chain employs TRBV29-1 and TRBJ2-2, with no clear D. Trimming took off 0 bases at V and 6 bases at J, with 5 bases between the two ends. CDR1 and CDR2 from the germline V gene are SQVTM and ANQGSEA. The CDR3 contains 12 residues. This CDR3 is CSVEEGAGELFF. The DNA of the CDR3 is TGCAGCGTTGAAGAGGGCGCCGGGGAGCTGTTTTTT.

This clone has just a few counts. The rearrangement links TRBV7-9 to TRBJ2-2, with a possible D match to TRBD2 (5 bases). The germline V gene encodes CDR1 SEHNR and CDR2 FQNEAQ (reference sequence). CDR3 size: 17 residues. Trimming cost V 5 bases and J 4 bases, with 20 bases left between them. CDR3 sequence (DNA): TGTGCCAGCAGCCATCACTCGGTGGTAGGACTCACCGGGGAGCTGTTTTTT. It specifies CASSHHSVVGLTGELFF.

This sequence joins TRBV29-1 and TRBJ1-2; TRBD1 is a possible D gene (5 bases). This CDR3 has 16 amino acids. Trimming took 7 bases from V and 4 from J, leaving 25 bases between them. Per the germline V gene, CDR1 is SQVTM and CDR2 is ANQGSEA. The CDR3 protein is CSARPTELTSTYGYTF. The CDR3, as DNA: TGCAGCGCCCGCCCGACAGAATTAACCTCAACCTATGGCTACACCTTC. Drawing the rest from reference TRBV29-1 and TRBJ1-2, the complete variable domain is SAVISQKPSRDICQRGTSLTIQCQVDSQVTMMFWYRQQPGQSLTLIATANQGSEATYESGFVIDKFPISRPNLTFSTLTVSNMSPEDSSIYLCSARPTELTSTYGYTFGSGTRLTVV.

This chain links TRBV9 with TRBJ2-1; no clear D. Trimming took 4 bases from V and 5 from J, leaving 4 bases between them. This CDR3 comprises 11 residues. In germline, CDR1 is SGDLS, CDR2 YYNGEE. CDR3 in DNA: TGTGCCAGCAGCCCAAACAATGAGCAGTTCTTC. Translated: CASSPNNEQFF.

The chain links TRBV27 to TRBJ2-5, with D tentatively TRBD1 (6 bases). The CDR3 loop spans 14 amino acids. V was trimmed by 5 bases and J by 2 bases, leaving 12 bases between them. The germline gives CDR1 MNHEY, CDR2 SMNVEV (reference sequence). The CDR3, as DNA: TGTGCCAGCAGTACCTACAGGGCGCAAGAGACCCAGTACTTC. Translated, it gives CASSTYRAQETQYF.

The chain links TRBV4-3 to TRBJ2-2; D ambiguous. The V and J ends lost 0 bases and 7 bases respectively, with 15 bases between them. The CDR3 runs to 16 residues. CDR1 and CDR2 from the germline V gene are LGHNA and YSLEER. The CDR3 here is CASSQDWGTDVGELFF. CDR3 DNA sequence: TGCGCCAGCAGCCAAGATTGGGGTACGGATGTCGGGGAGCTGTTTTTT.

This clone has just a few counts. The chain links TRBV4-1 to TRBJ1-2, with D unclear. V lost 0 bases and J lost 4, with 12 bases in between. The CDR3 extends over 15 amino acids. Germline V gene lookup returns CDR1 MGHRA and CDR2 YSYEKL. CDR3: CASSQDRDGIYGYTF. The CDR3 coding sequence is TGCGCCAGCAGCCAAGATCGCGACGGAATCTATGGCTACACCTTC.

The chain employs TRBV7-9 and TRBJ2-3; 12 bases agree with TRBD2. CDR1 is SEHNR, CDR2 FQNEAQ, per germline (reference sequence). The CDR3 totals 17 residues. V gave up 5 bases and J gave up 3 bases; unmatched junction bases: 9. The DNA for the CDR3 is TGTGCCAGCAGCCCTAGACTAGCGGGAGATGAGACAGATACGCAGTATTTT. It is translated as CASSPRLAGDETDTQYF.

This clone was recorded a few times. CDR3 amino acids: CASSLSTSGNEQFF. The CDR3 DNA reads TGTGCCAGCAGTTTATCGACTAGCGGCAATGAGCAGTTCTTC. The chain recombines TRBV27 with TRBJ2-1, with 9 bases that match TRBD2. Germline assignment: CDR1 MNHEY and CDR2 SMNVEV (reference sequence). V shed 0 bases and J 6 bases; nucleotides not matched to a gene: 0. CDR3 length equals 14 residues.

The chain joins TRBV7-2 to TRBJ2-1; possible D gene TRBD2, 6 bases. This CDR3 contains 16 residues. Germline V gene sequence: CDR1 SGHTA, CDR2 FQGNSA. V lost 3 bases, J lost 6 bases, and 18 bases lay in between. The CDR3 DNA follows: TGTGCCAGCAGCTTTCCTTCCGGGAGAGAATTCAATGAGCAGTTCTTC. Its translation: CASSFPSGREFNEQFF.

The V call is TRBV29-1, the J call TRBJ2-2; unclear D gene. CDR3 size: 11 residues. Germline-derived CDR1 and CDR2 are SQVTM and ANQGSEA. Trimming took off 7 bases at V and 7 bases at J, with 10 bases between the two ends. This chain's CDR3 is CSARRGGELFF. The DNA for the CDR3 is TGCAGCGCCCGGAGAGGCGGGGAGCTGTTTTTT.

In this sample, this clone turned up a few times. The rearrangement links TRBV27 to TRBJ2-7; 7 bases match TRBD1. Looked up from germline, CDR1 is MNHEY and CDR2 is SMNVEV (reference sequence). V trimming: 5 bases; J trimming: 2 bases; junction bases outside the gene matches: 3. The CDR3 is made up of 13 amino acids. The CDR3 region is CASSLTGAYEQYF. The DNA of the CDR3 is TGTGCCAGCAGTCTTACAGGGGCCTACGAGCAGTACTTC.

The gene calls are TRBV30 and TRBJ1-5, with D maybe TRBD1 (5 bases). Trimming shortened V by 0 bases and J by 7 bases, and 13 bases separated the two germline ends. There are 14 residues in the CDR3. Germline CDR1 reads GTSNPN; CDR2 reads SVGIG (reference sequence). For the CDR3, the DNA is TGTGCCTGGAGTGTAAAGGGGCTGGGGCAGCCCCAGCATTTT. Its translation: CAWSVKGLGQPQHF.

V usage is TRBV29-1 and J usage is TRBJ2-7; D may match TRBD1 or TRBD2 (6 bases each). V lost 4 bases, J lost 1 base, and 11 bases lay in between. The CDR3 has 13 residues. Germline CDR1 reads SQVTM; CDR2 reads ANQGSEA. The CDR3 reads CSVVGGTSYEQYF. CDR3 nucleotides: TGCAGCGTTGTAGGCGGGACATCCTACGAGCAGTACTTC.

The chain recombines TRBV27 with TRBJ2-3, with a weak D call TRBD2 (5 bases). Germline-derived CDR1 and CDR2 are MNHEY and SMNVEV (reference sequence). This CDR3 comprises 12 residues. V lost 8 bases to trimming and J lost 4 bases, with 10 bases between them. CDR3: CASGSAPDTQYF. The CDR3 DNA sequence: TGTGCCAGCGGGAGTGCCCCAGATACGCAGTATTTT.

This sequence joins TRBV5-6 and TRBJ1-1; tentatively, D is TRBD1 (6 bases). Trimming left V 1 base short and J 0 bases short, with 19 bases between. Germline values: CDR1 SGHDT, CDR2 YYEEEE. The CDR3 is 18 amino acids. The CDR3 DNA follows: TGTGCCAGCAGCTTGATGGTGGCTTCCGGGACACTGAACACTGAAGCTTTCTTT. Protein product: CASSLMVASGTLNTEAFF.